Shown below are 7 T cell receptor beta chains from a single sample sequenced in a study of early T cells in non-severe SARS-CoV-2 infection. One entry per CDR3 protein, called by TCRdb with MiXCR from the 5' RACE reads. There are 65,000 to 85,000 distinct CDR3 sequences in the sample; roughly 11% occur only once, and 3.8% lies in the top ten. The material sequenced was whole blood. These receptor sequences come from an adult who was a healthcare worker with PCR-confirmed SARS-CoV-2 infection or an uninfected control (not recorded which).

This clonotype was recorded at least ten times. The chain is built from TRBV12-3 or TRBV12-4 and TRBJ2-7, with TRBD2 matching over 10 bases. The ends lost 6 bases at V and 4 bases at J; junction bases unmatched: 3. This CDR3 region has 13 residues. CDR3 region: CASRSSGSYEQYF. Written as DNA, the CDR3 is TGTGCCAGCAGATCTAGCGGGAGTTACGAGCAGTACTTC.

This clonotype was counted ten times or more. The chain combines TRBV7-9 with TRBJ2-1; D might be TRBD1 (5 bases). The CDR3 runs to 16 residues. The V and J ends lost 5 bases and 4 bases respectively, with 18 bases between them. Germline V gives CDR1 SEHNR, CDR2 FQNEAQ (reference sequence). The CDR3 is CASSPTTGRRYNEQFF. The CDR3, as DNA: TGTGCCAGCAGCCCCACAACAGGAAGGCGGTACAATGAGCAGTTCTTC.

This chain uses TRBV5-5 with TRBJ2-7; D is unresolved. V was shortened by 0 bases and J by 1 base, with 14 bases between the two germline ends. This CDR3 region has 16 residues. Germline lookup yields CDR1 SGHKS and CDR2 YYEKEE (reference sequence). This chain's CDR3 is CASSLALQTGSYEQYF. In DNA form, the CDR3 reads TGTGCCAGCAGCTTGGCCCTTCAGACGGGTTCCTACGAGCAGTACTTC. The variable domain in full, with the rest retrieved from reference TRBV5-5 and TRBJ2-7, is DAGVTQSPTHLIKTRGQQVTLRCSPISGHKSVSWYQQVLGQGPQFIFQYYEKEERGRGNFPDRFSARQFPNYSSELNVNALLLGDSALYLCASSLALQTGSYEQYFGPGTRLTVT.

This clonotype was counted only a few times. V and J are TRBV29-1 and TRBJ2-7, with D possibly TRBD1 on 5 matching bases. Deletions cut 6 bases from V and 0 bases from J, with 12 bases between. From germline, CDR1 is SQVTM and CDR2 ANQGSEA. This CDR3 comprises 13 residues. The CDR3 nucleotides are TGCAGCGTGGCGCGACAGATCTCCTACGAGCAGTACTTC. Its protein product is CSVARQISYEQYF.

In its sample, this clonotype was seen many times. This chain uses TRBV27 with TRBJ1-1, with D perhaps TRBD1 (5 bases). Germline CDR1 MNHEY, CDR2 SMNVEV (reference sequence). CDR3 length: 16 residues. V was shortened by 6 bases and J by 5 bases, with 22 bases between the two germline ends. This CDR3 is CASSPIGAGSGTEAFF. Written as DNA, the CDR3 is TGTGCCAGCAGCCCCATCGGGGCAGGGTCAGGAACTGAAGCTTTCTTT.

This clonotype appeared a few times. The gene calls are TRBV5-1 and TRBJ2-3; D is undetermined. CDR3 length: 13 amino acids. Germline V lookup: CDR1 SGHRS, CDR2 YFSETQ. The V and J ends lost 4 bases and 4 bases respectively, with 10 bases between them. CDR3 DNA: TGCGCCAGCAGCCCATCAAATCCAGATACGCAGTATTTT. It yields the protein CASSPSNPDTQYF. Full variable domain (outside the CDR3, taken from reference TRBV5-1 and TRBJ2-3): KAGVTQTPRYLIKTRGQQVTLSCSPISGHRSVSWYQQTPGQGLQFLFEYFSETQRNKGNFPGRFSGRQFSNSRSEMNVSTLELGDSALYLCASSPSNPDTQYFGPGTRLTVL.

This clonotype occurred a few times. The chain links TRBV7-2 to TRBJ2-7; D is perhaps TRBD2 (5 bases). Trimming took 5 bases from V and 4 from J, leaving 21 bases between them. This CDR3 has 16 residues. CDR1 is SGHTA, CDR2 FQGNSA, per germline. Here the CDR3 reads CASSQALGLSSYEQYF. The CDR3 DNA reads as TGTGCCAGCAGCCAGGCTTTAGGACTGTCTTCGTACGAGCAGTACTTC. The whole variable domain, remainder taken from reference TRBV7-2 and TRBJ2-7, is GAGVSQSPSNKVTEKGKDVELRCDPISGHTALYWYRQSLGQGLEFLIYFQGNSAPDKSGLPSDRFSAERTGGSVSTLTIQRTQQEDSAVYLCASSQALGLSSYEQYFGPGTRLTVT.